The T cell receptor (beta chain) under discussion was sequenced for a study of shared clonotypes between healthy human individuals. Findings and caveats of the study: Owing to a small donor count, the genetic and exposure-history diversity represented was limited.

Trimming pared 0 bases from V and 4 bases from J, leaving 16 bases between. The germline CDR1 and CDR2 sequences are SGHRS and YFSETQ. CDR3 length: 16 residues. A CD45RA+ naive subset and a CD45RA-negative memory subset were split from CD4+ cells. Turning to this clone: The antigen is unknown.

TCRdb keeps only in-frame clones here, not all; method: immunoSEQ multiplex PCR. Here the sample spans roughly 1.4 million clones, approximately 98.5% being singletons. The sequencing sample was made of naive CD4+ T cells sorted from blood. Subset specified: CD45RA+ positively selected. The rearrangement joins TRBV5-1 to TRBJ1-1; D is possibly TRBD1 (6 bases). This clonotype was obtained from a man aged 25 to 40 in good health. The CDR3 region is CASSLATGFRGTEAFF. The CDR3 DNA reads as TGCGCCAGCAGCTTGGCGACGGGGTTCAGGGGCACTGAAGCTTTCTTT.